The 18 T cell receptor beta chains below all came from one sample that was sequenced in a study of shared clonotypes between healthy human individuals. The table came from immunoSEQ multiplex PCR; TCRdb's copy has only in-frame clones and leaves some out. This table has approximately 1.1 million clones, approximately 80% appearing once. The sequencing sample was made of memory CD4+ T cells from PBMCs. The subset denotes: CD45RA-negative fraction. The receptors shown here come from a young man in good health. Some clones in this sample may be carry-over from other donors' samples.

The CDR3 protein is CAWSWDGSYEQYF. The CDR3 DNA reads TGTGCCTGGAGTTGGGACGGGAGCTACGAGCAGTACTTC. V gene TRBV30 combines with J gene TRBJ2-7; perhaps TRBD2 as D (6 bases). The CDR3 runs to 13 residues. In germline, CDR1 is GTSNPN, CDR2 SVGIG (reference sequence). V shed 2 bases and J shed 3 bases, with 11 bases lying between them.

The gene calls are TRBV6-1 and TRBJ1-3; D perhaps matches TRBD1 (6 bases). Trimming pared 6 bases from V and 0 bases from J, leaving 12 bases between. Germline CDR1 reads MNHNS; CDR2 reads SASEGT. There are 15 residues in the CDR3. The CDR3 DNA reads as TGTGCCAGCAGGGCACTGACAGGCTCTGGAAACACCATATATTTT. This gives the protein CASRALTGSGNTIYF.

This clone was seen just once. V gene TRBV2 combines with J gene TRBJ1-2, with D hard to call. Trimming shortened V by 2 bases and J by 4 bases, and 14 bases separated the two germline ends. CDR3 length: 15 residues. The germline V gene has CDR1 SNHLY and CDR2 FYNNEI. For the CDR3, the DNA is TGTGCCAGCAGTGAAAGAACAGCCAACGTCTATGGCTACACCTTC. Its protein product is CASSERTANVYGYTF.

The chain combines TRBV6-6 with TRBJ2-7; the D is unclear. The germline V gene has CDR1 MNHNY and CDR2 SVGAGI (reference sequence). V was trimmed by 5 bases and J by 4 bases, leaving 9 bases between them. CDR3 length equals 12 residues. The CDR3 loop reads CASSLSIYEQYF. The CDR3 DNA is TGTGCCAGCAGTCTTTCTATTTACGAGCAGTACTTC.

The V and J genes are TRBV19 and TRBJ2-2; 10 bases fit TRBD1. Looked up from germline, CDR1 is LNHDA and CDR2 is SQIVND (reference sequence). V was clipped by 3 bases and J by 5 bases; unmatched bases: 3. The CDR3 runs to 15 residues. The CDR3, as DNA: TGTGCCAGTAGTATCTCGGGACAGGGGACCGGGGAGCTGTTTTTT. The encoded protein is CASSISGQGTGELFF. Together with reference TRBV19 and TRBJ2-2, the CDR3 gives the full variable domain: DGGITQSPKYLFRKEGQNVTLSCEQNLNHDAMYWYRQDPGQGLRLIYYSQIVNDFQKGDIAEGYSVSREKKESFPLTVTSAQKNPTAFYLCASSISGQGTGELFFGEGSRLTVL.

The chain employs TRBV5-1 and TRBJ2-7; 14 bases are shared with TRBD2. V was pared by 0 bases and J by 7 bases, with 9 bases of the junction left unmatched. Per the germline V gene, CDR1 is SGHRS and CDR2 is YFSETQ. The CDR3 is made up of 17 amino acids. The CDR3: CASSLDGTSGRMREQYF. CDR3 nucleotide sequence: TGCGCCAGCAGCTTGGATGGGACTAGCGGGAGAATGCGTGAGCAGTACTTC. The complete variable domain, with remaining parts taken from reference TRBV5-1 and TRBJ2-7, reads KAGVTQTPRYLIKTRGQQVTLSCSPISGHRSVSWYQQTPGQGLQFLFEYFSETQRNKGNFPGRFSGRQFSNSRSEMNVSTLELGDSALYLCASSLDGTSGRMREQYFGPGTRLTVT.

J is TRBJ1-1 and V is TRBV28; 11 bases are shared with TRBD1. V lost 7 bases and J lost 6; bases outside the gene matches: 19. This CDR3 is built from 18 residues. The germline V gene has CDR1 MDHEN and CDR2 SYDVKM. The CDR3 DNA follows: TGTGCCAGCACTTATGGTGGGGAACGGACAGGGGGCGACGCTGAAGCTTTCTTT. Translation gives CASTYGGERTGGDAEAFF. Based on the CDR3 plus reference TRBV28 and TRBJ1-1, the full variable domain is DVKVTQSSRYLVKRTGEKVFLECVQDMDHENMFWYRQDPGLGLRLIYFSYDVKMKEKGDIPEGYSVSREKKERFSLILESASTNQTSMYLCASTYGGERTGGDAEAFFGQGTRLTVV.

The chain has TRBV5-1 and TRBJ1-1, with a tentative D call TRBD1 (6 bases). CDR3 length equals 15 residues. Trimming took 3 bases from V and 0 from J, leaving 12 bases between them. Germline assignment: CDR1 SGHRS and CDR2 YFSETQ. The CDR3 bases are TGCGCCAGCAGCTCAAGGGGACAAGTGAACACTGAAGCTTTCTTT. It yields the protein CASSSRGQVNTEAFF.

V gene TRBV11-1 combines with J gene TRBJ2-6; 8 nucleotides line up with TRBD2. The CDR3 is made up of 17 amino acids. Germline assignment: CDR1 SGHAT and CDR2 FQDESV (reference sequence). After removal of 5 bases from V and 2 bases from J, the junction contained 8 bases not matched to a gene. The CDR3 nucleotides are TGTGCCAGCAGCCCGGGGAGCGGGAGAGCTGGGGCCAACGTCCTGACTTTC. This encodes CASSPGSGRAGANVLTF.

Of note for this clone: Within the sample, other DNA sequences also encode this same CDR3. V gene TRBV18 combines with J gene TRBJ1-5, with 12 bases identical to TRBD1. The V and J ends lost 3 bases and 6 bases, in that order; junction bases with no gene match: 3. There are 15 residues in the CDR3. Germline V gene data show CDR1 as KGHSH and CDR2 as LQKENI. As DNA, the CDR3 is TGTGCCAGCTCACCGGGACAGGGGGCGTCTCAGCCCCAGCATTTT. It is translated as CASSPGQGASQPQHF.

The gene calls are TRBV11-2 and TRBJ2-5; 7 bases match TRBD2. Trimming at V came to 5 bases and at J to 4 bases, leaving 7 bases not matched to a gene. The length of the CDR3 is 14 residues. The germline gives CDR1 SGHAT, CDR2 FQNNGV. CDR3 nucleotide sequence: TGTGCCAGCAGCCCCGCCGGCGGGAGAGAGACCCAGTACTTC. Its protein product is CASSPAGGRETQYF. Full variable domain (missing parts from reference TRBV11-2 and TRBJ2-5): EAGVAQSPRYKIIEKRQSVAFWCNPISGHATLYWYQQILGQGPKLLIQFQNNGVVDDSQLPKDRFSAERLKGVDSTLKIQPAKLEDSAVYLCASSPAGGRETQYFGPGTRLLVL.

The chain is built from TRBV11-3 and TRBJ1-1; D may be TRBD1 (6 bases). The length of the CDR3 is 13 residues. In germline, CDR1 is SGHNT, CDR2 YENEEA. Trimming left V 5 bases short and J 5 bases short, with 12 bases between. The CDR3, as DNA: TGTGCCAGCAGCAACCAGAGGGGGACTGAAGCTTTCTTT. This encodes CASSNQRGTEAFF.

The chain links TRBV28 to TRBJ2-4; D remains unclear. This CDR3 contains 10 residues. Germline-derived CDR1 and CDR2 are MDHEN and SYDVKM. V gave up 8 bases and J gave up 1 base, with 0 bases separating them. The CDR3 DNA sequence: TGTGCCAGCGCCAAAAACATTCAGTACTTC. This translates into CASAKNIQYF.

The CDR3 DNA reads TGTGCCAGCAGGGGACTGATAGACAACAATGAGCAGTTCTTC. This sequence encodes CASRGLIDNNEQFF. The V gene is TRBV28, the J gene TRBJ2-1; D possibly corresponds to TRBD2 (6 bases). In germline, CDR1 is MDHEN, CDR2 SYDVKM. Trimming shortened V by 6 bases and J by 5 bases, and 14 bases separated the two germline ends. The CDR3 is 14 residues long.

This clone was seen once. This chain connects TRBV19 to TRBJ2-6; TRBD1 is a possible D gene (5 bases). The CDR3 is made up of 18 amino acids. Germline assignment: CDR1 LNHDA and CDR2 SQIVND (reference sequence). Trimming shortened V by 0 bases and J by 1 base, and 13 bases separated the two germline ends. In nucleotides, the CDR3 is TGTGCCAGTAGTATAGAAGGGGCCTTGGGGTCTGGGGCCAACGTCCTGACTTTC. It is translated as CASSIEGALGSGANVLTF.

The rearrangement uses TRBV21-1 and TRBJ2-1; the listed D gene, TRBD1, was not tested against the DNA. TRBV21-1 is a pseudogene. The CDR3 is 15 residues long. CDR3 loop: CASSASDSSYNEQFF. In nucleotides, the CDR3 is TGTGCCAGCAGCGCTTCGGACAGCTCCTACAATGAGCAGTTCTTC.

The chain links TRBV18 to TRBJ2-4, with 7 bases lining up with TRBD2. CDR1 KGHSH and CDR2 LQKENI come from the germline V gene. This CDR3 is built from 12 residues. V lost 2 bases to trimming and J lost 14 bases; unmatched junction nucleotides: 6. In DNA form, the CDR3 reads TGTGCCAGCTCACCAGACCGGGAGGTAGAGTACTTC. Translating gives CASSPDREVEYF. The full variable domain, completed using reference TRBV18 and TRBJ2-4, is NAGVMQNPRHLVRRRGQEARLRCSPMKGHSHVYWYRQLPEEGLKFMVYLQKENIIDESGMPKERFSAEFPKEGPSILRIQQVVRGDSAAYFCASSPDREVEYFGAGTRLSVL.

The genes are TRBV30 and TRBJ1-5; D not resolved. The CDR3 loop spans 13 amino acids. The germline V gene has CDR1 GTSNPN and CDR2 SVGIG (reference sequence). Deletions cut 2 bases from V and 0 bases from J, with 5 bases between. The CDR3 here is CAWSSNSNQPQHF. The DNA for the CDR3 is TGTGCCTGGAGTTCAAATAGCAATCAGCCCCAGCATTTT.